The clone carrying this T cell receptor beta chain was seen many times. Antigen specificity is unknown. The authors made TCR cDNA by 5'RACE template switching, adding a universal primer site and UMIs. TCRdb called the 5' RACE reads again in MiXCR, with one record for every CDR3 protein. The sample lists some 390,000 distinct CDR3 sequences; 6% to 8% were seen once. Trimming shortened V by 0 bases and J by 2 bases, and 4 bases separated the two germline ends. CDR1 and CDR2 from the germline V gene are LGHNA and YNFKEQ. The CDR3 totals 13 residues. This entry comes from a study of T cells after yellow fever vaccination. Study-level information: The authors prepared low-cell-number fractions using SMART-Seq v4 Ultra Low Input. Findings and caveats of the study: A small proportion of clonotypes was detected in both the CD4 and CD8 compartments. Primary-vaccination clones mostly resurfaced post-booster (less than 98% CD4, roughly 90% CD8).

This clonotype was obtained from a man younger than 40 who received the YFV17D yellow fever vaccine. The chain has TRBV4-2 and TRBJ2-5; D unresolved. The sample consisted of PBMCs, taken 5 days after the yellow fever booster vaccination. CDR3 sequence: CASSQDGQETQYF. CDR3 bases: TGTGCCAGCAGCCAAGATGGGCAAGAGACCCAGTACTTC.